Presented here are 10 T cell receptor beta chains from one specimen sequenced in a study of T cell responses to AZD1222 COVID-19 vaccine. Libraries were prepared by immunoSEQ multiplex PCR; TCRdb keeps only in-frame clonotypes and omits some of them. The sample lists 95,000 to 110,000 clones, 90% to 95% occurring once. This sample comprised peripheral blood, obtained 28 days after the second AZD1222 dose. These receptors all stem from an adult who received the AZD1222 COVID-19 vaccine.

The rearrangement links TRBV28 to TRBJ1-6, with D perhaps TRBD1 (5 bases). The CDR3 sequence is 14 residues long. Germline V gene sequence: CDR1 MDHEN, CDR2 SYDVKM. The V gene lost 5 bases and the J gene lost 7 bases, with 12 bases spanning the gap. CDR3 sequence reads: CASSPTGPNSPLHF. The CDR3 DNA follows: TGTGCCAGCAGTCCAACGGGGCCCAATTCACCCCTCCACTTT.

The rearrangement uses TRBV27 and TRBJ2-3; D is uncertain. V was clipped by 0 bases and J by 0 bases, with 7 bases between them. The CDR3 length is 15 residues. Looked up from germline, CDR1 is MNHEY and CDR2 is SMNVEV (reference sequence). The CDR3 nucleotides are TGTGCCAGCAGTTTATCCCCCGGGAGCACAGATACGCAGTATTTT. Translation gives CASSLSPGSTDTQYF.

V is TRBV7-9 and J is TRBJ2-7; D perhaps matches TRBD1 (5 bases). This CDR3 has 15 amino acids. Germline assignment: CDR1 SEHNR and CDR2 FQNEAQ (reference sequence). The germline V and J ends were trimmed by 0 bases and 3 bases, with 12 bases remaining between them. CDR3 in DNA: TGTGCCAGCAGCTTAGCGCAGGGCGCACACTACGAGCAGTACTTC. Its protein is CASSLAQGAHYEQYF.

This chain uses TRBV7-9 with TRBJ2-7; no clear D gene. V was pared by 4 bases and J by 5 bases, with 18 bases between. Germline assignment: CDR1 SEHNR and CDR2 FQNEAQ (reference sequence). The CDR3 covers 15 residues. CDR3 bases: TGTGCCAGCAGCTCCTTCACGCCCGCGAGAGACGAGCAGTACTTC. It translates to CASSSFTPARDEQYF.

The chain recombines TRBV6-4 with TRBJ2-3; D perhaps matches TRBD2 (5 bases). V lost 5 bases and J 5 bases, leaving 14 bases between the germline ends. The germline V gene encodes CDR1 MRHNA and CDR2 SNTAGT. This CDR3 contains 14 residues. CDR3 DNA sequence: TGTGCCAGCAGTCCATATGGAGGAGAAGATACGCAGTATTTT. Translation gives CASSPYGGEDTQYF.

This clone has just one count. This sequence joins TRBV7-2 and TRBJ1-1; no definite D call. Deletions cut 5 bases from V and 1 base from J, with 11 bases between. This CDR3 has 14 residues. The germline V gene encodes CDR1 SGHTA and CDR2 FQGNSA. CDR3 sequence (DNA): TGTGCCAGCAGCCCCGGGAGACAGAACACTGAAGCTTTCTTT. Translating it yields CASSPGRQNTEAFF.

The chain couples TRBV5-1 to TRBJ2-1, with TRBD1 matching 9 bases. The junction had 8 bases not matched to a gene; V was cut back by 4 bases and J by 6 bases. Germline CDR1 and CDR2: SGHRS and YFSETQ. The CDR3 spans 15 residues. The CDR3 sequence: CASSKTGTGTNEQFF. The DNA for the CDR3 is TGCGCCAGCAGCAAAACCGGGACAGGGACCAATGAGCAGTTCTTC.

The rearrangement uses TRBV10-2 and TRBJ1-5, with D unclear. This CDR3 has 14 residues. Trimming shortened V by 1 base and J by 2 bases, and 6 bases separated the two germline ends. Germline CDR1 and CDR2: WSHSY and SAAADI. In nucleotides, the CDR3 is TGCGCCAGCAGTGAGTGGCAGGGCAATCAGCCCCAGCATTTT. Its translation is CASSEWQGNQPQHF.

V and J are TRBV3-1 (or the pseudogene TRBV3-2) and TRBJ1-2, with 8 bases identical to TRBD1. The V and J ends lost 5 bases and 4 bases, in that order; junction bases with no gene match: 6. This CDR3 contains 14 residues. The germline gives CDR1 LGHDT, CDR2 YNNKEL (reference sequence). CDR3 coding DNA: TGTGCCAGCAGCTTCAGGGGGCTGGTCTATGGCTACACCTTC. Residues: CASSFRGLVYGYTF.

This chain connects TRBV3-1 (or the pseudogene TRBV3-2) to TRBJ2-5; 8 nucleotides match TRBD2. The V segment lost 0 bases and the J segment 5 bases; nucleotides outside the gene matches: 8. Germline CDR1 is LGHDT and CDR2 is YNNKEL (reference sequence). This CDR3 is built from 16 residues. CDR3 region: CASSQERGVAGETQYF. The CDR3 DNA sequence: TGTGCCAGCAGCCAAGAGCGGGGGGTAGCGGGTGAGACCCAGTACTTC.